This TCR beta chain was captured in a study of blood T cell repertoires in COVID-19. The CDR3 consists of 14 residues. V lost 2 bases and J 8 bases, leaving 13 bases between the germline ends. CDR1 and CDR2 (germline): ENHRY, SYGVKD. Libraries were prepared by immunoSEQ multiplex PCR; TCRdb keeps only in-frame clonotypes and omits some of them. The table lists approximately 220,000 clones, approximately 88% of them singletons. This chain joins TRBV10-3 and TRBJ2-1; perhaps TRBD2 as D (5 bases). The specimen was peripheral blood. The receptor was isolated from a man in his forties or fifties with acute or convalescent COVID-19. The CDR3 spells CAISEATSFDEQFF. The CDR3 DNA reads TGTGCCATCAGTGAGGCAACTAGTTTCGATGAGCAGTTCTTC.